The next 21 T cell receptor beta chains were all read from a single sample in a study of blood T cell repertoires in COVID-19. Sequenced by immunoSEQ multiplex PCR; TCRdb stores in-frame clones only, minus some. The sample contains just over 50,000 clones, more than 85% of which appear only once. The sequenced sample was peripheral blood. These receptor sequences come from a human donor with active COVID-19. The donor label of this sample is uncertain.

The chain joins TRBV6-2 or TRBV6-3 to TRBJ2-5; D is unresolved. Trimming stripped 2 bases from V and 3 bases from J, with 16 bases between. There are 16 residues in the CDR3. Germline CDR1 reads MNHEY; CDR2 reads SVGEGT. The CDR3 DNA sequence: TGTGCCAGCAGTTACGATAAGCGCCGCGTAAAAGAGACCCAGTACTTC. It yields the protein CASSYDKRRVKETQYF.

This rearrangement joins TRBV11-2 to TRBJ1-4; D is undetermined. CDR3 size: 14 residues. Deletions cut 0 bases from V and 7 bases from J, with 9 bases between. CDR1 is SGHAT and CDR2 is FQNNGV in the germline V gene. The CDR3 spells CASSLEPRGEKLFF. The CDR3 region has the DNA TGTGCCAGCAGCTTAGAACCCCGGGGTGAAAAACTGTTTTTT.

The chain combines TRBV7-2 with TRBJ1-1; no clear D gene. Deletions cut 4 bases from V and 0 bases from J, with 12 bases between. Germline V gene lookup returns CDR1 SGHTA and CDR2 FQGNSA. The CDR3 runs 15 residues. Written as DNA, the CDR3 is TGTGCCAGCAGCTCGTTAGGAGCCATGAACACTGAAGCTTTCTTT. Protein product: CASSSLGAMNTEAFF.

CDR3 DNA sequence: TGTGCCAGTACTTTGGGGGGGATTCACAATGAGCAGTTCTTC. Its protein product is CASTLGGIHNEQFF. The V call is TRBV19, the J call TRBJ2-1, with 7 positions matching TRBD2. V lost 7 bases, J lost 5 bases, and 8 bases stayed unmatched. Germline CDR1 LNHDA, CDR2 SQIVND (reference sequence). The CDR3 runs to 14 residues.

V usage is TRBV4-3 and J usage is TRBJ1-2; D ambiguous. Germline lookup yields CDR1 LGHNA and CDR2 YSLEER. The CDR3 extends over 16 amino acids. The germline V and J ends were trimmed by 0 bases and 1 base, with 12 bases remaining between them. The CDR3 coding sequence is TGCGCCAGCAGCCAAGACTCTCCGGGAGTTAACTATGGCTACACCTTC. Protein product: CASSQDSPGVNYGYTF.

The chain combines TRBV9 with TRBJ1-2; D remains ambiguous. Looked up from germline, CDR1 is SGDLS and CDR2 is YYNGEE. V was clipped by 9 bases and J by 1 base, with 16 bases between them. The CDR3 length is 14 residues. CDR3 DNA: TGTGCCATCCAGGAACTAGGAATTAACTATGGCTACACCTTC. Amino acid sequence: CAIQELGINYGYTF.

V and J are TRBV4-1 and TRBJ2-1, with 9 bases aligning to TRBD1. CDR3 length: 14 residues. V dropped 4 bases and J dropped 12; count of bases not matched to a gene: 10. The germline V gene encodes CDR1 MGHRA and CDR2 YSYEKL. DNA for the CDR3: TGCGCCAGCAGCCCGGACAGGGGACGCTTGGGGCAGTTCTTC. It specifies CASSPDRGRLGQFF.

This chain connects TRBV3-1 (or the pseudogene TRBV3-2) to TRBJ2-7, with unresolved D. The V and J ends lost 4 bases and 0 bases respectively, with 7 bases between them. Germline CDR1 and CDR2: LGHDT and YNNKEL (reference sequence). The CDR3 loop spans 13 amino acids. In DNA form, the CDR3 reads TGTGCCAGCAGCCCCCGTTCCTCCTACGAGCAGTACTTC. Its translation: CASSPRSSYEQYF.

This sequence joins TRBV11-1 and TRBJ2-7; 9 bases are shared with TRBD2. Germline-derived CDR1 and CDR2 are SGHAT and FQDESV (reference sequence). The CDR3 loop spans 15 amino acids. V lost 2 bases to trimming and J lost 3 bases; unmatched junction nucleotides: 5. CDR3 sequence (DNA): TGTGCCAGCAGCTTATATTCACTAGCGGGCTACGAGCAGTACTTC. It is translated as CASSLYSLAGYEQYF.

The chain employs TRBV21-1 and TRBJ2-5; the table assigns TRBD1, which was not confirmed against the DNA. TRBV21-1 is an annotated pseudogene. This CDR3 comprises 18 residues. This chain's CDR3 is CASSKAPTGSRPRETQYF. CDR3 bases: TGTGCCAGCAGCAAAGCACCGACAGGGTCCCGGCCAAGGGAGACCCAGTACTTC.

The chain couples TRBV3-1 (or the pseudogene TRBV3-2) to TRBJ2-7; TRBD1 aligns across 11 bases. CDR1 and CDR2 from the germline V gene are LGHDT and YNNKEL (reference sequence). The CDR3 is made up of 14 amino acids. Trimming at V came to 4 bases and at J to 4 bases, leaving 3 bases not matched to a gene. CDR3 sequence: CASSPGQGGYEQYF. For the CDR3, the DNA is TGTGCCAGCAGCCCGGGACAGGGGGGTTACGAGCAGTACTTC.

V usage is TRBV7-6 and J usage is TRBJ2-2; TRBD1 agrees at 8 bases. The J segment lost 5 bases and the V segment lost 4 bases, leaving 3 bases of the junction unmatched. The CDR3 runs to 14 residues. Germline V gene data show CDR1 as SGHVS and CDR2 as FNYEAQ. This CDR3 is CASSWTGRTGELFF. CDR3 coding DNA: TGTGCCAGCAGCTGGACAGGGCGAACCGGGGAGCTGTTTTTT. The variable domain in full, completed from reference TRBV7-6 and TRBJ2-2, reads GAGVSQSPRYKVTKRGQDVALRCDPISGHVSLYWYRQALGQGPEFLTYFNYEAQQDKSGLPNDRFSAERPEGSISTLTIQRTEQRDSAMYRCASSWTGRTGELFFGEGSRLTVL.

The chain links TRBV4-3 to TRBJ2-7, with a weak D call TRBD2 (7 bases). Trimming removed 1 base from V and 0 bases from J, with 10 bases in between. Germline V gives CDR1 LGHNA, CDR2 YSLEER. The CDR3 runs to 15 residues. The chain's CDR3 is CASSQARGASYEQYF. The CDR3 DNA reads TGCGCCAGCAGCCAAGCTCGGGGGGCCTCCTACGAGCAGTACTTC.

This clone has a single count. The chain uses TRBV11-1 and TRBJ2-2; no definite D call. Germline loops: CDR1 SGHAT, CDR2 FQDESV (reference sequence). The CDR3 is made up of 14 amino acids. V lost 4 bases and J 1 base, leaving 7 bases between the germline ends. Here the CDR3 reads CASSSSRNTGELFF. CDR3 in DNA: TGTGCCAGCAGCTCTTCCAGGAACACCGGGGAGCTGTTTTTT. The whole variable domain, filled in from reference TRBV11-1 and TRBJ2-2, reads EAEVAQSPRYKITEKSQAVAFWCDPISGHATLYWYRQILGQGPELLVQFQDESVVDDSQLPKDRFSAERLKGVDSTLKIQPAELGDSAMYLCASSSSRNTGELFFGEGSRLTVL.

The chain links TRBV3-1 (or the pseudogene TRBV3-2) to TRBJ2-1; TRBD2 might be the D (7 bases). The germline V and J ends were trimmed by 6 bases and 8 bases, with 14 bases remaining between them. CDR1 and CDR2 from the germline V gene are LGHDT and YNNKEL (reference sequence). The CDR3 spans 13 residues. The CDR3 is CASRAGGAHEQFF. The CDR3 DNA follows: TGTGCCAGCAGGGCTGGGGGGGCACATGAGCAGTTCTTC.

The chain couples TRBV25-1 to TRBJ1-2, with D perhaps matching TRBD1 (6 bases). The CDR3 contains 15 residues. V was shortened by 3 bases and J by 8 bases, with 19 bases between the two germline ends. Germline CDR1 reads MGHDK; CDR2 reads SYGVNS. The CDR3 DNA is TGTGCCAGCAGTGAGTCGAACAGGGCACTTGGAGGCTACACCTTC. Translation gives CASSESNRALGGYTF.

The chain joins TRBV10-3 to TRBJ2-5, with 8 bases aligning to TRBD2. Germline lookup yields CDR1 ENHRY and CDR2 SYGVKD. V gave up 4 bases and J gave up 5 bases; unmatched junction bases: 9. This CDR3 comprises 15 residues. The DNA of the CDR3 is TGTGCCATCAGTGGCGACGGGGGGGCCGGGGAGACCCAGTACTTC. This sequence encodes CAISGDGGAGETQYF.

This clone came up once. This rearrangement joins TRBV5-6 to TRBJ2-3, with D perhaps TRBD2 (6 bases). V was cut by 0 bases and J by 3 bases, with 11 bases left in between. Per germline, CDR1 SGHDT and CDR2 YYEEEE. CDR3 length equals 15 residues. The CDR3 nucleotides are TGTGCCAGCAGCTTGGGGGCAGGGACTACAGATACGCAGTATTTT. Translating it yields CASSLGAGTTDTQYF.

The chain links TRBV10-3 to TRBJ1-3, with unresolved D. Germline assignment: CDR1 ENHRY and CDR2 SYGVKD. The CDR3 loop spans 15 amino acids. V was clipped by 3 bases and J by 0 bases, with 9 bases between them. The CDR3 DNA sequence: TGTGCCATCAGTGATCTATCGAGCTCTGGAAACACCATATATTTT. This sequence encodes CAISDLSSSGNTIYF.

A note on this clone: Other DNA sequences in the sample encode the same CDR3. The V and J genes are TRBV18 and TRBJ1-2; TRBD1 is a possible D gene (5 bases). This CDR3 has 15 residues. In germline, CDR1 is KGHSH, CDR2 LQKENI. V was pared by 3 bases and J by 0 bases, with 11 bases between. For the CDR3, the DNA is TGTGCCAGCTCACCTGAAGGGGTCGCTAACTATGGCTACACCTTC. Translation gives CASSPEGVANYGYTF.

This chain uses TRBV7-8 with TRBJ2-7; TRBD2 might be the D (5 bases). This CDR3 is built from 16 residues. Germline lookup yields CDR1 SGHVS and CDR2 FQNEAQ. Trimming took 5 bases from V and 5 from J, leaving 22 bases between them. CDR3 nucleotides: TGTGCCAGCAGCCCCTCTCGGACGAGGGTAGGCCACGAGCAGTACTTC. Translated, it gives CASSPSRTRVGHEQYF.